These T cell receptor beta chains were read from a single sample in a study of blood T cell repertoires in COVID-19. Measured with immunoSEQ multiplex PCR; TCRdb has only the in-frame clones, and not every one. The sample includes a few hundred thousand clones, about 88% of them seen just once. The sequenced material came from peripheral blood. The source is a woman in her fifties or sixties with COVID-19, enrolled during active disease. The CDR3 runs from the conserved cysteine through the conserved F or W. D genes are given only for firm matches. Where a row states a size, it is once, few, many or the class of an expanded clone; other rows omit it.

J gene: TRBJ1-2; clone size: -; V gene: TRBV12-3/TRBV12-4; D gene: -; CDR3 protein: CASSLGQGSGYTF; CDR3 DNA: TGTGCCAGCAGTTTAGGGCAGGGGTCTGGCTACACCTTC
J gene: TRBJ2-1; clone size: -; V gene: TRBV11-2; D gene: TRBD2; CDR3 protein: CASRSGRGGAPLLSTGQFF; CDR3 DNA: TGTGCCAGCAGATCTGGTAGGGGAGGGGCCCCCCTCCTCTCCACAGGGCAGTTCTTC
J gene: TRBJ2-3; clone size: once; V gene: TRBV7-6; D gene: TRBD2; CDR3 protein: CASSTTTSGGSTDTQYF; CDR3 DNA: TGTGCCAGCAGCACCACTACTAGCGGGGGGAGCACAGATACGCAGTATTTT
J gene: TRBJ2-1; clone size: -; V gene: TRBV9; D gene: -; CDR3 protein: CASSVGGVLRDEQFF; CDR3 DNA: TGTGCCAGCAGCGTAGGCGGGGTCCTCAGGGATGAGCAGTTCTTC
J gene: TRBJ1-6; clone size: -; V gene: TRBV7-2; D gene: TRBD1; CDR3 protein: CASSSRPGQGDSPLHF; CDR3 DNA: TGTGCCAGCAGCTCCCGACCCGGACAGGGGGATTCACCCCTCCACTTT
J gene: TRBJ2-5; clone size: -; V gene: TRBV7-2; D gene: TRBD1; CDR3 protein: CASSLIQGALETQYF; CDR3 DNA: TGTGCCAGCAGCTTAATACAGGGGGCTTTGGAGACCCAGTACTTC
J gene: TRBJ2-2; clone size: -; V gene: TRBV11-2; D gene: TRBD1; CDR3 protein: CASSPVQGYRELFF; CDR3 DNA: TGTGCCAGCAGCCCAGTACAGGGGTATAGGGAGCTGTTTTTT
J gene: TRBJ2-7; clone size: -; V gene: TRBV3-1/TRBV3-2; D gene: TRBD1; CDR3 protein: CASSSRAGGYQYF; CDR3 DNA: TGTGCCAGCAGCTCCAGGGCAGGGGGTTATCAGTACTTC
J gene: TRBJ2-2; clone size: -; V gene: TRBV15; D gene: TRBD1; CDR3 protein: CATSRLTGGTGELFF; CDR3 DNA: TGTGCCACCAGCAGACTAACAGGGGGCACCGGGGAGCTGTTTTTT
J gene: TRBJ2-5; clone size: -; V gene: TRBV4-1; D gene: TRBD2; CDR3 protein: CASSQQSGGPFQETQYF; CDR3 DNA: TGCGCCAGCAGCCAACAAAGCGGGGGGCCCTTCCAAGAGACCCAGTACTTC
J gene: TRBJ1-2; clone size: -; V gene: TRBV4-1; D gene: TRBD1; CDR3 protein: CASSQEWDRSANYGYTF; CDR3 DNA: TGCGCCAGCAGCCAAGAGTGGGACAGGTCAGCTAACTATGGCTACACCTTC
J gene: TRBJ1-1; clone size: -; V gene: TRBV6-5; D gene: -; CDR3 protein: CASSYSDGWDSEAFF; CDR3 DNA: TGTGCCAGCAGTTATTCCGACGGGTGGGACTCTGAAGCTTTCTTT
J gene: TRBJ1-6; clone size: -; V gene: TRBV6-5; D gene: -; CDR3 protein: CASSNRAYSPLHF; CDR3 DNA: TGTGCCAGCAGCAACAGGGCCTATTCACCCCTCCACTTT
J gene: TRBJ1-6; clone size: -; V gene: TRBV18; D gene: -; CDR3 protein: CASSPITQGFNSPLHF; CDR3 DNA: TGTGCCAGCTCACCCATAACCCAGGGATTCAATTCACCCCTCCACTTT
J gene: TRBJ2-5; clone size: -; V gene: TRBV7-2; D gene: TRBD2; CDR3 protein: CASSKRGVLRGGETQYF; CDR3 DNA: TGTGCCAGCAGTAAGCGGGGGGTACTCCGGGGCGGAGAGACCCAGTACTTC
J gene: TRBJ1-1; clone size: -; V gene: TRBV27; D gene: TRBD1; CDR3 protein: CASSIGQGFGAFF; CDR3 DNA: TGTGCCAGCAGTATCGGACAGGGGTTTGGGGCTTTCTTT
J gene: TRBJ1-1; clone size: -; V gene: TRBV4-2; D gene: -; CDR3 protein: CASSHPRRNTEAFF; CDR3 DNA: TGTGCCAGCAGCCATCCGAGGAGGAACACTGAAGCTTTCTTT
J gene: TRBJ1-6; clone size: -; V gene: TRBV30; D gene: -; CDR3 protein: CAWSGRDLGSPLHF; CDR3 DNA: TGTGCCTGGAGTGGTAGGGACTTAGGTTCACCCCTCCACTTT
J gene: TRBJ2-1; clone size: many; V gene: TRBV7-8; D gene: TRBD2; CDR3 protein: CASSLVAGGYYNEQFF; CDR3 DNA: TGTGCCAGCAGCTTGGTAGCGGGGGGTTATTACAATGAGCAGTTCTTC